The sequence of this T cell receptor (beta chain) was determined in a study of T cell responses to AZD1222 COVID-19 vaccine. Study findings and constraints: Spike-specific TCRs gained breadth and depth after people received two AZD1222 doses. Nearly half of spike-specific TCRs reportedly target unmutated variant regions.

For this clone: Its antigen is undetermined.

Germline CDR1 is SEHNR and CDR2 is FQNEAQ (reference sequence). The CDR3 contains 15 residues. The V and J ends lost 2 bases and 4 bases, in that order; junction bases with no gene match: 5. Clones were sequenced by immunoSEQ multiplex PCR, and TCRdb holds only the in-frame ones, with some missing. This table holds roughly 80,000 clones, around 90% found once. The sequenced sample was peripheral blood, obtained 28 days after the second AZD1222 dose. The chain links TRBV7-9 to TRBJ1-3; TRBD1 agrees at 7 bases. This TCR came from an adult who received the AZD1222 COVID-19 vaccine. CDR3 DNA: TGTGCCAGCAGCTTATTCGACAGGGAGGGAAACACCATATATTTT. This encodes CASSLFDREGNTIYF.